This T cell receptor beta chain was found in a study of T cells in Graves' hyperthyroidism and ophthalmopathy (dated by TCRdb to between 2018 and 2020). The study in broad terms: Peripheral blood samples were taken at initial diagnosis, before any treatment was given. TCR V-J signatures able to tell the groups apart were searched for in a discovery cohort of 100 or so patients, of whom under 45 had Graves' ophthalmopathy and around 57 had stable Graves' hyperthyroidism. Whether ophthalmopathy could be predicted prospectively was tested in an independent validation cohort made up of some 20 hyperthyroidism patients plus 17 patients who later progressed to ophthalmopathy. The approximately 98 discovery patients were randomly divided into training and test sets at a 7:3 ratio. The study also compared thyroid tissue and blood T-cell repertoires from five or six Graves' hyperthyroidism patients. After blood sampling, hyperthyroidism patients were treated with methimazole at a starting dose of 30 mg daily, and ophthalmopathy patients were treated with high-dose intravenous methylprednisolone. According to the paper, TCR Vbeta CDR3 sequencing was carried out on approximately 140 peripheral blood samples, which came from fewer than 50 ophthalmopathy, about 75 hyperthyroidism and approximately 17 progressor patients.

Amplification of TCR beta CDR3 regions was carried out from RNA transcripts. The TCR CDR3 was subjected to a first round of RT-PCR using the HTBI primer set and the Qiagen OneStep RT-PCR kit. Libraries were constructed in a second round of multiplex PCR, after which size selection and purification were performed. Sequencing of the libraries was done on an Illumina HiSeq2000 using paired-end 100 bp reads. On the study's bioinformatics: Raw data were processed with SOAPnuke, discarding reads with adapters, uncalled bases, mean Phred below 15, or no exact constant-primer or identifier match. High-quality paired reads were merged using COPE v1.2.5, and each unique nucleotide sequence was defined as a clonotype. Clonotypes were aligned to IMGT TRBV, TRBD and TRBJ reference segments using MiTCR v1.1. The analysis was restricted to V-J combinations with a frequency above 0.0001, which together covered approximately 99% of the repertoires. A TCS score was defined as the ratio of F50 (clonal expansion) to E x V (chaos), with BLOSUM62-based TCRdist applied between CDR3 peptides within each V-J. Welch's t-statistics and random forest reduced roughly 500 V-J features to under 15, which were used in a naive Bayes classifier (R e1071). TCRdb reprocessed the public reads (quality trimming at Q25 with fastp, clone calling with MiXCR) and kept in-frame beta chains. Identical CDR3 protein sequences are pooled into one entry, listed with their most common genes and DNA. The V and J calls shown here were made by TCRdb, not taken from the authors' results. A total of around 250,000 distinct CDR3 sequences appear in this sample, less than 15% of them only once. About an eighth of the sample goes to the ten largest clones.

This clonotype was recorded many times. Its antigen has not been determined. Per-base quality was not reported, and no clone a single base away is much larger than it. Broad study findings and their caveats: Most expanded thyroid clonotypes (frequency above 0.001) were also detected in blood, suggesting blood repertoires may reflect thyroid immune responses. Sample size was not statistically predetermined, and blinding of investigators to group allocation was not performed. In validation, progression to ophthalmopathy was predicted by the model with approximately 67% sensitivity and 72% to 80% specificity, a median of around 6.5 months before onset. Ophthalmopathy was separated from stable hyperthyroidism by a 13 V-J signature model, with over 85% sensitivity and 81% to 82% specificity obtained in cross-validation and 80%/75% obtained in testing.

Hyperthyroidism patients were newly diagnosed, with disease duration under 2 months, and aged 18 to 65 years. Any patient with an uncontrolled infection, another autoimmune disease, pregnancy or lactation was excluded. Diagnoses relied on clinical symptoms, serum thyroxine and TRAb, thyroid ultrasound and orbital computed tomography. Blood from progressor patients was collected at the time of first diagnosis with hyperthyroidism, before any ophthalmopathy symptoms had appeared. PBMCs were separated from approximately 9.9 ml of fresh peripheral blood using Ficoll-Paque density gradient centrifugation. Progressor patients were first diagnosed with Graves' hyperthyroidism and then developed ophthalmopathy during follow-up. Total RNA was extracted using Trizol reagent, and RNA quality was assessed on an Agilent 2100 Bioanalyzer. This clonotype was sampled from a woman between 35 and 50 years old with Graves' hyperthyroidism that later progressed to Graves' ophthalmopathy. The material sequenced was blood.

For the CDR3, the sequence is CASSVTSGRENEQFF. The DNA reads as follows: TGTGCCAGCAGCGTAACGAGCGGGAGGGAGAATGAGCAGTTCTTC. The rearranged segments are TRBV9 and TRBJ2-1; 10 middle bases align to TRBD2. The CDR3 spans 15 residues, from the cysteine through the phenylalanine. Left in the record is the CDR3 DNA by itself, 45 bases read in frame from the first base. Trimming removed 1 base from V and 7 bases from J; the gene matches leave 5 bases unexplained. CDR1 and CDR2 (SGDLS, YYNGEE) derive from the germline V gene.